The source of this TCR beta chain is a study of follicular helper T cells after annual influenza vaccination. Time point in this sample: 2015-2016 season, pre-vaccination. Per time point, roughly 35-100 mL of blood was sampled. Non-naive CD4+CXCR5+PD-1+ cTfh were sorted into ICOS+CD38+ and ICOS-CD38- fractions. The table came from immunoSEQ multiplex PCR; TCRdb's copy has only in-frame clones and leaves some out. The data hold approximately 6,000 clones, with roughly 85% observed a single time. V lost 2 bases and J lost 2, with 3 bases in between. CDR1 and CDR2 from the germline V gene are MDHEN and SYDVKM. This CDR3 region has 12 residues.

Sequencing used CXCR5+ CD38- circulating T follicular helper cells from blood, obtained on the day of influenza vaccination. Subset defined: circulating Tfh, non-naive CD4+CXCR5+PD-1+ (ICOS+CD38+ or ICOS-CD38-). V and J are TRBV28 and TRBJ1-1; D is unresolved. The sequence was obtained from an adult who received the influenza vaccine. CDR3 bases: TGTGCCAGCAGTTTACCCAACACTGAAGCTTTCTTT. Translation: CASSLPNTEAFF.